Each of the 27 T cell receptor beta chains below was sequenced from the same sample in a study of blood T cells in healthy people across ages. Primed by a sample-barcoded 5' primer and a J-beta primer mix, a second PCR proceeded for 7 to 11 cycles. From the 5' RACE reads, TCRdb called clonotypes with MiXCR, one entry per CDR3 protein. The data contain fewer than 800,000 distinct CDR3 sequences, roughly 50% of them singletons. Specimen: blood. These receptors were collected from an older woman in good health.

This rearrangement joins TRBV4-3 to TRBJ2-3, with 11 bases lining up with TRBD2. This CDR3 comprises 19 residues. Per germline, CDR1 LGHNA and CDR2 YSLEER. Trimming at V came to 3 bases and at J to 0 bases, leaving 11 bases not matched to a gene. CDR3 in DNA: TGCGCCAGCAGCCAGTCCTCGGGACTAGCGGAGGTTAGCACAGATACGCAGTATTTT. Translation: CASSQSSGLAEVSTDTQYF.

With respect to this clonotype: A much larger clone differs from this one at a single base, so this may be a read error. The V gene is TRBV13, the J gene TRBJ2-5; 8 bases match TRBD2. The assigned J gene may be wrong: the sequence end matches TRBJ2-1 better. Per germline, CDR1 PRHDT and CDR2 FYEKMQ (reference sequence). The CDR3 consists of 16 residues. The CDR3 DNA is TGTGCCAGCAGCTTAGAATCGGGGGGGCCTTTAGAGACCCAGTTCTTC. Translation gives CASSLESGGPLETQFF.

Worth noting for this clonotype: One end of the junction does not line up with germline, which may come from a read error. The chain uses TRBV27 and TRBJ1-5; TRBD1 is a possible D gene (6 bases). Looked up from germline, CDR1 is MNHEY and CDR2 is SMNVEV (reference sequence). CDR3 size: 15 residues. The CDR3 loop reads CASSLSLTGGQPPHF. The CDR3 nucleotides are TGTGCCAGCAGTTTATCTTTGACAGGCGGGCAGCCCCCGCATTTT.

The gene calls are TRBV7-3 and TRBJ2-2; D uncertain. Germline V lookup: CDR1 SGHTA, CDR2 FQGTGA. V lost 8 bases and J lost 7, with 17 bases in between. The CDR3 is made up of 14 amino acids. The chain's CDR3 is CASVGPTPVGELFF. CDR3 sequence (DNA): TGTGCCAGCGTTGGTCCTACCCCCGTCGGGGAGCTGTTTTTT.

This clonotype was seen only once. The V gene is TRBV9, the J gene TRBJ2-7, with TRBD2 matching 10 bases. CDR3 length equals 15 residues. The V gene's germline CDR1 is SGDLS and CDR2 YYNGEE. V shed 2 bases and J 4 bases; nucleotides not matched to a gene: 6. This chain's CDR3 is CASSVAGTSDYEQYF. The CDR3 nucleotides read TGTGCCAGCAGCGTTGCCGGGACTAGCGATTACGAGCAGTACTTC.

CDR3 DNA sequence: TGTGCCAGCTATGGACTAGCGAACTTATCCTACGAGCAGTACTTC. The encoded protein is CASYGLANLSYEQYF. This chain connects TRBV2 to TRBJ2-7, with 9 bases matching TRBD2. Per germline, CDR1 SNHLY and CDR2 FYNNEI. The CDR3 length is 15 residues. V dropped 8 bases and J dropped 1; count of bases not matched to a gene: 9.

Ten or more counts support this clonotype. The rearrangement joins TRBV3-1 to TRBJ2-1, with 9 bases identical to TRBD2. CDR1 and CDR2 (germline): LGHDT, YNNKEL (reference sequence). V lost 3 bases to trimming and J lost 8 bases; unmatched junction nucleotides: 5. The CDR3 sequence is 14 residues long. As DNA, the CDR3 is TGTGCCAGCAGCCAGCGGGAGGGCGTTCATGAGCAGTTCTTC. Its translation is CASSQREGVHEQFF.

The chain has TRBV7-2 and TRBJ2-1, with D unresolved. CDR1 SGHTA and CDR2 FQGNSA come from the germline V gene. The CDR3 covers 14 residues. The germline V and J ends were trimmed by 5 bases and 8 bases, with 16 bases remaining between them. In DNA, the CDR3 is TGTGCCAGCAGCCGCCTTCTAGAAGTAGATGAGCAGTTCTTC. Translated, it gives CASSRLLEVDEQFF.

The genes are TRBV20-1 and TRBJ2-5; D may be TRBD1 (5 bases). TRBJ2-7 matches the DNA end more closely, so the J call is doubtful. Germline V CDR1 and CDR2: DFQATT, SNEGSKA (reference sequence). This CDR3 has 13 residues. In nucleotides, the CDR3 is TGCAGTACAGGCGCAGGCCGCGCCTACGAGCAGTACTTC. Translating gives CSTGAGRAYEQYF.

This sequence joins TRBV6-2 or TRBV6-3 and TRBJ2-1; D is tentatively TRBD1 or TRBD2 (6 bases each). Germline assignment: CDR1 MNHEY and CDR2 SVGEGT. CDR3 length equals 14 residues. V lost 6 bases, J lost 10 bases, and 19 bases lay in between. CDR3 bases: TGTGCCAGCAGCCCATGGGGGGCTAGCCGGGAGCAGTTCTTC. Amino acids: CASSPWGASREQFF.

This clonotype was seen a handful of times. The chain employs TRBV5-1 and TRBJ1-2; 8 bases align to TRBD1. This CDR3 is built from 16 residues. Germline loops: CDR1 SGHRS, CDR2 YFSETQ. The J segment lost 7 bases and the V segment lost 2 bases, leaving 13 bases of the junction unmatched. The CDR3 region is CASSLLTGQGGGGYTF. In DNA form, the CDR3 reads TGCGCCAGCAGCTTACTCACCGGACAGGGAGGCGGTGGCTACACCTTC. Using reference TRBV5-1 and TRBJ1-2 for the parts outside the CDR3, the full variable domain is KAGVTQTPRYLIKTRGQQVTLSCSPISGHRSVSWYQQTPGQGLQFLFEYFSETQRNKGNFPGRFSGRQFSNSRSEMNVSTLELGDSALYLCASSLLTGQGGGGYTFGSGTRLTVV.

V gene TRBV28 combines with J gene TRBJ2-7; 11 bases are shared with TRBD2. From germline, CDR1 is MDHEN and CDR2 SYDVKM. This CDR3 has 16 residues. Losses at the gene ends were 8 bases for V and 2 bases for J; bases not matched to a gene: 11. The CDR3 coding sequence is TGTGCCAGCCGGACTAGCGGGTTAGTCCTTACCTACGAGCAGTACTTC. Protein product: CASRTSGLVLTYEQYF.

This sequence joins TRBV5-1 and TRBJ2-1; D call uncertain. The V and J ends lost 0 bases and 5 bases respectively, with 9 bases between them. The V gene's germline CDR1 is SGHRS and CDR2 YFSETQ. The CDR3 length is 14 residues. The CDR3 region is CASSLEPSNNEQFF. The DNA of the CDR3 is TGCGCCAGCAGCTTGGAACCGTCGAACAATGAGCAGTTCTTC.

The chain is built from TRBV28 and TRBJ2-5; TRBD2 matches at 15 bases. Looked up from germline, CDR1 is MDHEN and CDR2 is SYDVKM. V shed 5 bases and J 11 bases; nucleotides not matched to a gene: 12. This CDR3 contains 16 residues. In nucleotides, the CDR3 is TGTGCCAGCAGTATCCTCGGGACTAGCGGGAGGTATGAGCAGTACTTC. This encodes CASSILGTSGRYEQYF.

The gene calls are TRBV20-1 and TRBJ2-7; D perhaps matches TRBD2 (5 bases). Looked up from germline, CDR1 is DFQATT and CDR2 is SNEGSKA (reference sequence). This CDR3 region has 17 residues. Trimming took 0 bases from V and 0 from J, leaving 18 bases between them. In DNA, the CDR3 is TGCAGTGCTAGAGATCTACACTGGACTGCCAACTCCTACGAGCAGTACTTC. This translates into CSARDLHWTANSYEQYF.

This clonotype has just one count. J is TRBJ2-1 and V is TRBV20-1; D uncertain. Trimming took off 0 bases at V and 6 bases at J, with 9 bases between the two ends. The CDR3 totals 13 residues. Germline lookup yields CDR1 DFQATT and CDR2 SNEGSKA (reference sequence). The CDR3 region has the DNA TGCAGTGCTAGAGATCTACAGCCCAATGAGCAGTTCTTC. Translation gives CSARDLQPNEQFF.

This clonotype appeared once. The chain combines TRBV7-2 with TRBJ1-5, with 11 bases identical to TRBD1. The CDR3 has 16 amino acids. With V trimmed by 5 bases and J by 1 base, 4 bases remained unmatched. The V gene's germline CDR1 is SGHTA and CDR2 FQGNSA. The CDR3 sequence: CASSGQGALSNQPQHF. The CDR3 bases are TGTGCCAGCAGCGGACAGGGGGCTTTAAGCAATCAGCCCCAGCATTTT.

In the case of this clonotype: An end of the junction does not agree with germline; a read error may underlie this. The rearrangement links TRBV29-1 to TRBJ2-2, with 7 bases aligning to TRBD2. The length of the CDR3 is 14 residues. The germline V gene encodes CDR1 SQVTM and CDR2 ANQGSEA. Written as DNA, the CDR3 is TGCAGCGTGTCCCTCAGCGGGAACACCAGGGAGCTGTTTTTT. Its translation is CSVSLSGNTRELFF.

This clonotype was seen only a few times. The chain employs TRBV2 and TRBJ1-2; D gene unclear. V was pared by 9 bases and J by 4 bases, with 15 bases between. The CDR3 is 13 amino acids. CDR1 and CDR2 from the germline V gene are SNHLY and FYNNEI. The CDR3 sequence: CASEEQRVYGYTF. CDR3 sequence (DNA): TGTGCCAGTGAGGAACAGCGAGTCTATGGCTACACCTTC.

V and J are TRBV24-1 and TRBJ2-6; D is tentatively TRBD1 or TRBD2 (6 bases each). The CDR3 covers 15 residues. Trimming removed 5 bases from V and 4 bases from J, with 11 bases in between. The germline V gene has CDR1 KGHDR and CDR2 SFDVKD. CDR3 nucleotides: TGTGCCACCAGTGCGGGGGCAAGAGGGGCCAACGTCCTGACTTTC. This encodes CATSAGARGANVLTF.

The genes are TRBV28 and TRBJ2-7; 8 nucleotides line up with TRBD1. V gave up 6 bases and J gave up 4 bases; unmatched junction bases: 11. CDR3 size: 15 residues. From germline, CDR1 is MDHEN and CDR2 SYDVKM. The CDR3 DNA reads as TGTGCCAGCAGCAAGCCTGGGACAGGCGATTACGAGCAGTACTTC. Protein sequence: CASSKPGTGDYEQYF.

V gene TRBV29-1 combines with J gene TRBJ2-7; D assignment may be TRBD1 or TRBD2 (5 bases each). CDR1 SQVTM and CDR2 ANQGSEA come from the germline V gene. CDR3 size: 13 residues. V lost 6 bases to trimming and J lost 3 bases, with 15 bases between them. CDR3 residues: CSVARDGVYEQYF. In DNA, the CDR3 is TGCAGCGTGGCCCGGGACGGGGTCTACGAGCAGTACTTC.

Note on this clonotype: The junction and the germline gene differ at one end; a read error may be behind it. The V gene is TRBV4-3, the J gene TRBJ2-7; D uncertain. The CDR3 runs 15 residues. Germline-derived CDR1 and CDR2 are LGHNA and YSLEER. CDR3 sequence (DNA): TGCGCCAACAGCCAAGATCATAGGGAACCCTACGAGCAGTACTTC. This encodes CANSQDHREPYEQYF.

This clonotype has a handful of counts. The genes are TRBV20-1 and TRBJ1-2; a possible D gene is TRBD1 (5 bases). Per the germline V gene, CDR1 is DFQATT and CDR2 is SNEGSKA (reference sequence). The CDR3 extends over 14 amino acids. The ends were cut back, 2 bases at V and 8 bases at J, with 18 bases in the middle. CDR3 residues: CSARRSWQGGGYTF. The DNA for the CDR3 is TGCAGTGCTAGACGTAGTTGGCAGGGTGGCGGCTACACCTTC.

The V call is TRBV7-2, the J call TRBJ2-5; D perhaps matches TRBD2 (6 bases). The V gene's germline CDR1 is SGHTA and CDR2 FQGNSA. The CDR3 loop spans 15 amino acids. V was cut by 4 bases and J by 13 bases, with 25 bases left in between. The CDR3 region has the DNA TGTGCCAGCAGCTCCAGAGGAGGGAATCAAGACGAGCGGTACTTC. Translating gives CASSSRGGNQDERYF. Combining the CDR3 with reference TRBV7-2 and TRBJ2-5 gives the whole variable domain GAGVSQSPSNKVTEKGKDVELRCDPISGHTALYWYRQSLGQGLEFLIYFQGNSAPDKSGLPSDRFSAERTGGSVSTLTIQRTQQEDSAVYLCASSSRGGNQDERYFGPGTRLLVL.

About this clonotype itself: Its ends do not fully match the called genes, so a read error is possible. As DNA, the CDR3 is TGTGCCAGTAGGCTCGGGATTCTGGAACACAAGGAGCGGTTCTTC. Residues: CASRLGILEHKERFF. The chain uses TRBV19 and TRBJ2-1; maybe TRBD2 (5 bases). The CDR3 loop spans 15 amino acids. Germline CDR1 is LNHDA and CDR2 is SQIVND (reference sequence).

The chain employs TRBV4-3 and TRBJ2-2, with 8 bases that match TRBD1. The ends lost 0 bases at V and 5 bases at J; junction bases unmatched: 2. This CDR3 has 15 amino acids. The germline V gene has CDR1 LGHNA and CDR2 YSLEER. CDR3 DNA: TGCGCCAGCAGCCAAGAGGGACAGGCTACCGGGGAGCTGTTTTTT. It codes for CASSQEGQATGELFF.